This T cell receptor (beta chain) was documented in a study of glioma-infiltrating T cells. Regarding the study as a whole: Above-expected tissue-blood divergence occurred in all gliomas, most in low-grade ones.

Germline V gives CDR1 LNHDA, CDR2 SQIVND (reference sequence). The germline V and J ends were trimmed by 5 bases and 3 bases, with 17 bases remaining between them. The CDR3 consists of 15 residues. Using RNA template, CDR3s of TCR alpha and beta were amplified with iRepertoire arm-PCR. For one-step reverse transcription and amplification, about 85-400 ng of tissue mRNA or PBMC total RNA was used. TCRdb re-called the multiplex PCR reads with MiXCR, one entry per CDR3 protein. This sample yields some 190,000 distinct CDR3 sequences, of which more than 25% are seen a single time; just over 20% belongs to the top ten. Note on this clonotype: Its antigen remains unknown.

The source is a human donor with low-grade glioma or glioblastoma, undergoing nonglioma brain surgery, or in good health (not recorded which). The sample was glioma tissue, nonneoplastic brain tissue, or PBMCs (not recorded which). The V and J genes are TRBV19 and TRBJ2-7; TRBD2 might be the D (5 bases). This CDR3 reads CASSPTGISFYEQYF. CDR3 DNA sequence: TGTGCCAGTAGTCCCACCGGGATATCCTTCTACGAGCAGTACTTC.